Below, 27 T cell receptor beta chains from the same sample are listed, as sequenced in a study of early T cells in non-severe SARS-CoV-2 infection. TCRdb passed the 5' RACE reads through MiXCR, listing each CDR3 protein once. The data show 55,000 to 80,000 distinct CDR3 sequences, around 11% seen once. Sequenced input: whole blood. Source of these receptors: an adult who was a healthcare worker with PCR-confirmed SARS-CoV-2 infection or an uninfected control (not recorded which).

As regards this clonotype: One junction end disagrees with the germline gene, perhaps due to a read error. The chain is built from TRBV3-1 and TRBJ2-2, with D possibly being TRBD1 (7 bases). The CDR3 is 20 amino acids. Per the germline V gene, CDR1 is LGHDT and CDR2 is YNNKEL (reference sequence). The CDR3 nucleotides read TGTGCCAGCAGCCAAGATCCGCGCTTTGGAGGGGGCGCGAACACCAGGGAGCTGTTTTTT. The encoded protein is CASSQDPRFGGGANTRELFF. The whole variable domain, filled in from reference TRBV3-1 and TRBJ2-2, reads DTAVSQTPKYLVTQMGNDKSIKCEQNLGHDTMYWYKQDSKKFLKIMFSYNNKELIINETVPNRFSPKSPDKAHLNLHINSLELGDSAVYFCASSQDPRFGGGANTRELFFGEGSRLTVL.

In this sample, this clonotype turned up a few times. J is TRBJ2-3 and V is TRBV6-5; D is unresolved. Germline V lookup: CDR1 MNHEY, CDR2 SVGAGI. Deletions cut 4 bases from V and 5 bases from J, with 10 bases between. The CDR3 extends over 13 amino acids. The CDR3 reads CASSSGPGDTQYF. In DNA, the CDR3 is TGTGCCAGCAGTTCTGGGCCAGGAGATACGCAGTATTTT.

This chain links TRBV9 with TRBJ2-1; D remains unclear. The length of the CDR3 is 15 residues. Germline CDR1 reads SGDLS; CDR2 reads YYNGEE. The germline V and J ends were trimmed by 2 bases and 8 bases, with 17 bases remaining between them. CDR3 sequence reads: CASSVDHVHSDEQFF. The CDR3 DNA sequence: TGTGCCAGCAGCGTCGACCACGTACACAGTGATGAGCAGTTCTTC. Complete variable domain (other parts from reference TRBV9 and TRBJ2-1): DSGVTQTPKHLITATGQRVTLRCSPRSGDLSVYWYQQSLDQGLQFLIQYYNGEERAKGNILERFSAQQFPDLHSELNLSSLELGDSALYFCASSVDHVHSDEQFFGPGTRLTVL.

This chain links TRBV7-9 with TRBJ1-4; TRBD1 is a possible D gene (5 bases). V gave up 2 bases and J gave up 8 bases, with 12 bases separating them. Germline lookup yields CDR1 SEHNR and CDR2 FQNEAQ (reference sequence). The CDR3 runs 14 residues. The CDR3: CASSLPQGGEKLFF. In nucleotides, the CDR3 is TGTGCCAGCAGCTTACCCCAGGGAGGAGAAAAACTGTTTTTT. Full variable domain (rest looked up from reference TRBV7-9 and TRBJ1-4): DTGVSQNPRHKITKRGQNVTFRCDPISEHNRLYWYRQTLGQGPEFLTYFQNEAQLEKSRLLSDRFSAERPKGSFSTLEIQRTEQGDSAMYLCASSLPQGGEKLFFGSGTQLSVL.

This clonotype occurred many times. This sequence joins TRBV29-1 and TRBJ2-4; 12 bases map to TRBD1. The CDR3 runs to 14 residues. With 4 bases clipped from V and 8 bases from J, the junction kept 6 bases outside the gene matches. CDR1 and CDR2 from the germline V gene are SQVTM and ANQGSEA. The CDR3 protein is CSVGWDRGRDIQYF. CDR3 DNA sequence: TGCAGCGTTGGATGGGACAGGGGGCGTGACATTCAGTACTTC.

The chain is built from TRBV20-1 and TRBJ2-1, with TRBD1 as a possible D gene (5 bases). The CDR3 is 12 amino acids. Trimming stripped 6 bases from V and 9 bases from J, with 15 bases between. Germline values: CDR1 DFQATT, CDR2 SNEGSKA (reference sequence). CDR3 amino acids: CSATLQGLEQFF. The DNA for the CDR3 is TGCAGTGCAACACTCCAGGGTCTTGAGCAGTTCTTC.

This clonotype was counted only a few times. The rearrangement links TRBV9 to TRBJ1-1; D is unresolved. The germline V gene has CDR1 SGDLS and CDR2 YYNGEE. V gave up 2 bases and J gave up 5 bases, with 16 bases separating them. The CDR3 is 15 amino acids. The CDR3 DNA reads as TGTGCCAGCAGCGTTGCCCCTCGCGGGGTGACTGAAGCTTTCTTT. Translating it yields CASSVAPRGVTEAFF.

This chain joins TRBV18 and TRBJ2-6, with D perhaps assigned TRBD1 or TRBD2 (6 bases each). V dropped 3 bases and J dropped 2 bases, with 17 bases sitting between them. The length of the CDR3 is 18 residues. The V gene's germline CDR1 is KGHSH and CDR2 LQKENI. In DNA, the CDR3 is TGTGCCAGCTCACCCCGGGAGTCGGGGGCTACTGGGGCCAACGTCCTGACTTTC. Translating it yields CASSPRESGATGANVLTF.

Ten or more counts support this clonotype. The chain recombines TRBV2 with TRBJ2-1, with 7 positions matching TRBD1. J lost 4 bases, V lost 11 bases, and 2 bases had no gene match. The CDR3 covers 11 residues. Germline CDR1 and CDR2: SNHLY and FYNNEI. In nucleotides, the CDR3 is TGTGCCGGGGACAGATACAATGAGCAGTTCTTC. Translation gives CAGDRYNEQFF.

This clonotype showed up just a few times. The chain combines TRBV20-1 with TRBJ1-5; weak D call: TRBD1 (5 bases). The CDR3 length is 15 residues. Germline V CDR1 and CDR2: DFQATT, SNEGSKA (reference sequence). Trimming removed 6 bases at V and 2 bases at J, with 17 bases between. CDR3 residues: CSAILRGGGNQPQHF. Here the CDR3 DNA reads TGCAGTGCGATACTCCGCGGGGGTGGCAATCAGCCCCAGCATTTT.

V gene TRBV6-6 combines with J gene TRBJ1-3; no firm D call. Germline V lookup: CDR1 MNHNY, CDR2 SVGAGI (reference sequence). The germline V and J ends were trimmed by 6 bases and 0 bases, with 12 bases remaining between them. The CDR3 length is 15 residues. CDR3 sequence (DNA): TGTGCCAGCAGCACCGACTGGGACTCTGGAAACACCATATATTTT. It translates to CASSTDWDSGNTIYF.

This clonotype was observed at least ten times. The gene calls are TRBV29-1 and TRBJ2-4; D is undetermined. This CDR3 has 13 residues. Between the trimmed V and J ends, which lost 4 bases and 8 bases, there was a span of 15 bases. The germline CDR1 and CDR2 sequences are SQVTM and ANQGSEA. Written as DNA, the CDR3 is TGCAGCGTTGGAGGTCGATTTCGGGACATTCAGTACTTC. Amino acid sequence: CSVGGRFRDIQYF.

This clonotype was found many times. The chain employs TRBV10-1 and TRBJ1-1, with a tentative D call TRBD1 (6 bases). V was trimmed by 7 bases and J by 4 bases, leaving 10 bases between them. CDR1 and CDR2 from the germline V gene are WNHNN and SYGVQD (reference sequence). This CDR3 spans 12 amino acids. CDR3 DNA: TGCGCCAGCATCGACAGGCCCACTGAAGCTTTCTTT. It specifies CASIDRPTEAFF.

The V and J genes are TRBV30 and TRBJ2-1; D possibly matches TRBD1 or TRBD2 (5 bases each). Germline V CDR1 and CDR2: GTSNPN, SVGIG (reference sequence). This CDR3 comprises 14 residues. Trimming stripped 0 bases from V and 10 bases from J, with 16 bases between. The CDR3 region is CAWSVGTLYREQFF. In nucleotides, the CDR3 is TGTGCCTGGAGTGTAGGGACGCTCTACAGGGAGCAGTTCTTC. Full variable domain (missing parts from reference TRBV30 and TRBJ2-1): SQTIHQWPATLVQPVGSPLSLECTVEGTSNPNLYWYRQAAGRGLQLLFYSVGIGQISSEVPQNLSASRPQDRQFILSSKKLLLSDSGFYLCAWSVGTLYREQFFGPGTRLTVL.

This clonotype was picked up a small number of times. The chain recombines TRBV5-1 with TRBJ2-3; D is unclear. Germline V CDR1 and CDR2: SGHRS, YFSETQ. This CDR3 is built from 14 residues. Trimming pared 2 bases from V and 2 bases from J, leaving 9 bases between. As DNA, the CDR3 is TGCGCCAGCAGCTTTAGTCAGGCCACAGATACGCAGTATTTT. This codes for CASSFSQATDTQYF.

About this clonotype itself: No DNA is shown, since the ends of the CDR3 on it are uncertain; the CDR3 is the one TCRdb lists. The rearrangement uses TRBV12-3 or TRBV12-4 and TRBJ1-1; the D call TRBD1 from the table was never checked on the DNA. The CDR3 is 13 amino acids in total, end residues counted. CDR3 in amino acids: CASILDTGLKAFF.

A few counts support this clonotype. The genes are TRBV12-3 or TRBV12-4 and TRBJ2-7; D is tentatively TRBD1 or TRBD2 (5 bases each). The CDR3 contains 13 residues. The germline V and J ends were trimmed by 7 bases and 3 bases, with 13 bases remaining between them. CDR3 in DNA: TGTGCCAGCAACCGGGACGGGAACTACGAGCAGTACTTC. Encoded protein: CASNRDGNYEQYF.

The chain links TRBV11-1 to TRBJ2-1; D is uncertain. V was trimmed by 7 bases and J by 10 bases, leaving 23 bases between them. CDR1 and CDR2 (germline): SGHAT, FQDESV (reference sequence). The CDR3 totals 15 residues. CDR3 sequence (DNA): TGTGCCAGCACCCAAGCAGGCCCCACCAAACCGGAGCAGTTCTTC. It specifies CASTQAGPTKPEQFF.

This sequence joins TRBV29-1 and TRBJ2-2; TRBD1 is a possible D gene (5 bases). Germline V CDR1 and CDR2: SQVTM, ANQGSEA. V dropped 3 bases and J dropped 1 base, with 9 bases sitting between them. CDR3 size: 14 residues. The CDR3 spells CSVDQGWNTGELFF. The CDR3 DNA reads TGCAGCGTTGACCAGGGATGGAACACCGGGGAGCTGTTTTTT.

In the case of this clonotype: One end of the junction is discordant with germline, which a read error may explain. CDR3 sequence reads: CTSSFGTSFEQYF. In DNA form, the CDR3 reads TGTACCAGCAGCTTCGGGACTAGCTTCGAGCAGTACTTC. The V and J genes are TRBV11-1 and TRBJ2-7, with 9 bases matching TRBD2. CDR3 length: 13 amino acids. CDR1 is SGHAT, CDR2 FQDESV, per germline (reference sequence).

V usage is TRBV5-4 and J usage is TRBJ2-7, with D perhaps given as TRBD1 or TRBD2 (5 bases each). Looked up from germline, CDR1 is SGHNT and CDR2 is YYREEE (reference sequence). The CDR3 runs 15 residues. Trimming left V 4 bases short and J 0 bases short, with 14 bases between. In DNA form, the CDR3 reads TGTGCCAGCAGCACCTGGGACGGCAGCTCCTACGAGCAGTACTTC. Protein sequence: CASSTWDGSSYEQYF. The whole variable domain, remainder taken from reference TRBV5-4 and TRBJ2-7, is ETGVTQSPTHLIKTRGQQVTLRCSSQSGHNTVSWYQQALGQGPQFIFQYYREEENGRGNFPPRFSGLQFPNYSSELNVNALELDDSALYLCASSTWDGSSYEQYFGPGTRLTVT.

In its sample, this clonotype was seen many times. V gene TRBV20-1 combines with J gene TRBJ2-7; D gene uncertain. CDR3 length: 13 amino acids. Looked up from germline, CDR1 is DFQATT and CDR2 is SNEGSKA (reference sequence). V was shortened by 0 bases and J by 0 bases, with 6 bases between the two germline ends. Written as DNA, the CDR3 is TGCAGTGCTAGAGACTACGCCTCCTACGAGCAGTACTTC. Translating it yields CSARDYASYEQYF.

This clonotype was found many times. This sequence joins TRBV5-5 and TRBJ1-2; a weak D match, TRBD1 (5 bases). Germline V gene lookup returns CDR1 SGHKS and CDR2 YYEKEE (reference sequence). Trimming shortened V by 4 bases and J by 4 bases, and 20 bases separated the two germline ends. This CDR3 spans 16 amino acids. Here the CDR3 reads CASSPLRRGESYGYTF. The CDR3 bases are TGTGCCAGCAGCCCCCTTCGTAGGGGCGAGAGCTATGGCTACACCTTC.

The CDR3 loop is CASSQAQGGGYTF. The CDR3 DNA sequence: TGCGCCAGCAGCCAAGCCCAGGGGGGAGGCTACACCTTC. The chain carries TRBV4-1 and TRBJ1-2, with 7 bases lining up with TRBD1. The V gene end was trimmed by 1 base and the J gene end by 8 bases; junction bases not matched to a gene: 4. The CDR3 runs 13 residues. Germline V gene data show CDR1 as MGHRA and CDR2 as YSYEKL.

A remark on this clonotype: Since a much larger clone is just one base distant, this may be a read error. The chain employs TRBV24-1 and TRBJ1-2; tentative D call: TRBD1 (5 bases). This CDR3 comprises 11 residues. V was trimmed by 12 bases and J by 4 bases, leaving 11 bases between them. Germline CDR1 is KGHDR and CDR2 is SFDVKD. The DNA for the CDR3 is TGTGCCGCAGGGAGGACCTATGGCTACACCTTC. Translating gives CAAGRTYGYTF.

This clonotype was detected ten times or more. This chain joins TRBV7-9 and TRBJ2-5; 11 nucleotides align to TRBD1. CDR3 length equals 15 residues. The germline CDR1 and CDR2 sequences are SEHNR and FQNEAQ (reference sequence). V shed 5 bases and J 2 bases; nucleotides not matched to a gene: 4. DNA of the CDR3: TGTGCCAGCAGCGCGGGGACAGGGGGTCAAGAGACCCAGTACTTC. Translation: CASSAGTGGQETQYF.

The V call is TRBV20-1, the J call TRBJ1-1, with D uncertain. CDR3 length: 12 residues. The germline CDR1 and CDR2 sequences are DFQATT and SNEGSKA (reference sequence). Trimming took 1 base from V and 4 from J, leaving 7 bases between them. CDR3 DNA: TGCAGTGCTAGAGTGGGCTCCACTGAAGCTTTCTTT. Translated: CSARVGSTEAFF.